Listed below are T cell receptor beta chains from one sample, sequenced in a study of blood T cell repertoires in COVID-19. Sequencing used immunoSEQ multiplex PCR; TCRdb keeps in-frame clones, though not all of them. In the table there are around 190,000 clones, nearly 90% of which are singletons. Source material: peripheral blood. The receptors derive from a man over 45 with COVID-19, enrolled during active disease. Each CDR3 is given with its conserved first and last residue.

v_call cdr3_length cdr3_aa
TRBV3-1/TRBV3-2 13 CASSFGTTGELFF
TRBV15 17 CATSRDRGAGGINEQFF
TRBV5-1 18 CASSYDRTSGRSYNEQFF
TRBV5-4 15 CASSLDRGQTYEQYF
TRBV14 13 CASSQGDMKTQYF
TRBV10-2 12 CASSEQGYEQYF
TRBV18 18 CASSQSYKAGGLPYEQYF
TRBV28 13 CASSFPGFHGYTF
TRBV4-3 16 CASSQEPTSGNNEQFF
TRBV7-2 14 CASSTDRERGGYTF
TRBV28 15 CASSSTGGSGNTIYF
TRBV19 14 CATPWGGGSYEQYF
TRBV12-3/TRBV12-4 12 CASSLQGTEQFF
TRBV2 15 CASSRLAGGGETQYF
TRBV3-1/TRBV3-2 16 CASSPHSGTLRNEQFF
TRBV18 16 CASSPRQGYENTEAFF
TRBV21-1 16 CASSTLGTGEGETQYF
TRBV19 14 CASSGHRDGSPLHF
TRBV10-3 15 CAISVGGPTTDTQYF
TRBV20-1 14 CSASKPGISDEQYF
TRBV30 13 CAWIRTGRREQYF
TRBV3-1/TRBV3-2 16 CASSQDIRTSVETQYF
TRBV11-1 15 CASSLSAGGAYEQYF
TRBV3-1/TRBV3-2 15 CASSQPDRGAYGYTF
TRBV5-4 15 CASSSGQGPTDTQYF
TRBV4-3 17 CASSQDPRDSSYNEQFF
TRBV5-1 15 CASSLSGGDYNEQFF
TRBV5-1 15 CASSPTGDGADTQYF
TRBV7-9 13 CASSPQGMNIQYF
TRBV9 15 CASSVGQGPAYEQYF
TRBV5-6 16 CASSLLGGDRTDTQYF
TRBV19 15 CASSRPGHTTGELFF
TRBV6-5 12 CASSYWGGEQFF
TRBV4-1 16 CASSQEEGSSYNEQFF
TRBV4-3 15 CASSQILAEKETQYF
TRBV14 13 CASKQTGRNEQFF
TRBV6-2/TRBV6-3 15 CASSDLLAGENEQFF
TRBV5-6 15 CASSLERTGLGTQYF
TRBV5-1 15 CASSLAGGGLTEAFF
TRBV5-1 16 CASSLAEAGAPETQYF
TRBV6-2/TRBV6-3 18 CASSSRGHGAGGNTEAFF
TRBV19 15 CASSSPGQGTDTQYF
TRBV7-9 15 CASSIIAGRRNEQFF
TRBV27 12 CASSFPNSPLHF
TRBV11-2 17 CASSLWRGLAEYNEQFF
TRBV18 15 CASSPLLGQGIEAFF
TRBV24-1 12 CATSSGVDEQFF
TRBV9 15 CASSVGGQSSYGYTF